These 8 T cell receptor beta chains were sequenced from one sample in a study of OX40 agonist ivuxolimab in advanced cancers. Sequencing used immunoSEQ multiplex PCR; TCRdb keeps in-frame clones, though not all of them. The repertoire consists of 65,000 to 85,000 clones, with about 90% occurring once and the leading ten covering 3.5% to 4.5%. Material: CD4+ or CD8+ T cells sorted from blood, obtained in a trial of the OX40 agonist ivuxolimab. The receptors shown here come from an adult with an advanced solid tumor such as melanoma, head and neck, liver or kidney cancer.

The chain couples TRBV7-9 to TRBJ1-1, with D tentatively TRBD1 (6 bases). Trimming left V 5 bases short and J 1 base short, with 11 bases between. Per germline, CDR1 SEHNR and CDR2 FQNEAQ (reference sequence). CDR3 length: 14 amino acids. The CDR3 nucleotides read TGTGCCAGCAGCCACAGGGACAAGAACACTGAAGCTTTCTTT. It is translated as CASSHRDKNTEAFF.

The rearrangement links TRBV4-1 to TRBJ1-5; D gene ambiguous. CDR1 is MGHRA and CDR2 is YSYEKL in the germline V gene. The germline V and J ends were trimmed by 4 bases and 0 bases, with 7 bases remaining between them. CDR3 size: 14 residues. The CDR3 loop is CASSPLGSNQPQHF. CDR3 in DNA: TGCGCCAGCAGCCCCCTTGGTAGCAATCAGCCCCAGCATTTT.

CDR3 region: CASSGASGREEQFF. CDR3 nucleotide sequence: TGTGCCAGCAGTGGGGCTAGCGGGAGGGAGGAGCAGTTCTTC. The chain joins TRBV2 to TRBJ2-1; TRBD2 matches 12 bases. The CDR3 loop spans 14 amino acids. The V and J ends lost 4 bases and 10 bases, in that order; junction bases with no gene match: 5. CDR1 and CDR2 (germline): SNHLY, FYNNEI.

The J gene is TRBJ2-1, the V gene TRBV19; TRBD2 matches 9 bases. Per germline, CDR1 LNHDA and CDR2 SQIVND (reference sequence). The V gene end was trimmed by 9 bases and the J gene end by 2 bases; junction bases not matched to a gene: 20. This CDR3 is 19 amino acids long. The CDR3 region is CASQAGGPSGAITYNEQFF. Here the CDR3 DNA reads TGTGCCAGCCAGGCGGGGGGGCCATCAGGGGCTATAACCTACAATGAGCAGTTCTTC.

The rearrangement links TRBV6-6 to TRBJ2-7, with unresolved D. Germline V gene sequence: CDR1 MNHNY, CDR2 SVGAGI (reference sequence). V lost 0 bases and J lost 2, with 8 bases in between. This CDR3 region has 14 residues. The CDR3 here is CASSYSDKAYEQYF. CDR3 DNA sequence: TGTGCCAGCAGTTACTCTGACAAGGCCTACGAGCAGTACTTC.

V is TRBV7-2 and J is TRBJ2-7; 7 bases are shared with TRBD1. The length of the CDR3 is 15 residues. CDR1 SGHTA and CDR2 FQGNSA come from the germline V gene. Germline trimming cut 4 bases from V and 6 bases from J; bases unmatched to any gene: 12. CDR3 sequence reads: CASSSQGQTLGEQYF. The DNA of the CDR3 is TGTGCCAGCAGCTCCCAGGGACAGACCCTCGGCGAGCAGTACTTC.

The genes are TRBV7-3 and TRBJ2-1; D perhaps matches TRBD2 (5 bases). The V end lost 4 bases, the J end lost 9 bases, and 13 bases lay between the germline ends. The CDR3 has 13 amino acids. CDR1 is SGHTA and CDR2 is FQGTGA in the germline V gene. In DNA, the CDR3 is TGTGCCAGCAGCTCGGAAACTAGGTCTGAGCAGTTCTTC. This encodes CASSSETRSEQFF. The entire variable domain, with the rest obtained from reference TRBV7-3 and TRBJ2-1, is as follows: GAGVSQTPSNKVTEKGKYVELRCDPISGHTALYWYRQSLGQGPEFLIYFQGTGAADDSGLPNDRFFAVRPEGSVSTLKIQRTERGDSAVYLCASSSETRSEQFFGPGTRLTVL.

The chain has TRBV7-7 and TRBJ2-5; TRBD1 aligns across 7 bases. The J call could be wrong; TRBJ2-7 is a better fit for the DNA end. In germline, CDR1 is SSHAT, CDR2 FNYEAQ (reference sequence). The CDR3 is 14 residues long. The CDR3 nucleotides read TGTGCCAGCAGCTTAGCCCAGGGGGTCCACGAGCAGTACTTC. Encoded protein: CASSLAQGVHEQYF.